This is a list of T cell receptor beta chains from one sample in a study of blood T cell repertoires in COVID-19. Assay used: immunoSEQ multiplex PCR; TCRdb lists only in-frame clones, some missing. The profile shows fewer than 650,000 clones, about 89% of them singletons. Material: peripheral blood. Every receptor here comes from a woman in her 50s with COVID-19, enrolled during active disease. Each CDR3 is given with its conserved first and last residue. The size field is filled for only some rows; it gives once, few, many or a size class.

v_call clone_size cdr3_aa
TRBV5-1 . CASSFPTSGGTDTQYF
TRBV10-3 few CAITQERTLNTGELFF
TRBV5-6 . CASRPDRGVIQETQYF
TRBV2 few CASTQGQNTEAFF
TRBV23-1 . CASRGRAVNQPQHF
TRBV2 . CASSTGQVYGYTF
TRBV18 . CASSPLPGAGELFF
TRBV12-5 . CASGLAGLGGQFF
TRBV2 . CASPRGGGNYGYTF
TRBV5-1 . CASSPGGERGYTF
TRBV5-4 . CAGVDRDLNYGYTF
TRBV7-9 once CASSSPRTVRRGYTF
TRBV19 . CASSSVGQGNGPQHF
TRBV12-3/TRBV12-4 . CASSYRLYGYTF
TRBV2 . CAAITSEAFF
TRBV5-4 . CASSLGSSGGAWADTQYF
TRBV6-1 . CASGGGGGSGNGELFF